This T cell receptor (beta chain) derives from a study of beta chain features in type 1 diabetes. Study-level findings and limits: Among type 1 diabetes patients, VDJ junctions had fewer insertions and more deletions. Shorter TCRB CDR3s, moderately but significantly so, were found in Type 1 diabetes patients in all four CD4+ subsets.

V trimming: 1 base; J trimming: 1 base; junction bases outside the gene matches: 4. Germline-derived CDR1 and CDR2 are SGHTA and FQGNSA. The CDR3 runs 15 residues. As every portion of the isolated RNA was reverse transcribed, the sequencing read expressed TCRB transcripts. An average of approximately 3.4 million reads was obtained for naive, central memory and regulatory T cell samples. Sequenced by immunoSEQ multiplex PCR; TCRdb stores in-frame clones only, minus some. The data contain 150,000 or so clones, 6.5% to 10% of them singletons. Points on this clone: What it binds is unknown.

Sequencing was performed on central memory CD4+ T cells from blood. The chain links TRBV7-2 to TRBJ2-7; 7 positions match TRBD2. The clonotype was recovered from a woman aged 18-29 years with type 1 diabetes. The CDR3 nucleotides read TGTGCCAGCAGCTTAGAGGTCGGGGGGTCCTACGAGCAGTACTTC. It encodes CASSLEVGGSYEQYF.